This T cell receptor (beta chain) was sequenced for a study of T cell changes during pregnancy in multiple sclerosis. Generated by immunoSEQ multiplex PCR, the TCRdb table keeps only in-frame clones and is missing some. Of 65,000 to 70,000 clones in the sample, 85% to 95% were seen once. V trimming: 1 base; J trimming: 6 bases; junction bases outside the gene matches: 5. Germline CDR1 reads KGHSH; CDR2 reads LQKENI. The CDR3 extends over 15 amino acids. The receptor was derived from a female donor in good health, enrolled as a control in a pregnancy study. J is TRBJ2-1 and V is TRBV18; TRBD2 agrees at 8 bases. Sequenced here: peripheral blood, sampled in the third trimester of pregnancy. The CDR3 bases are TGTGCCAGCTCACCACTATCTAGCGGGTTCAATGAGCAGTTCTTC. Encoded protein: CASSPLSSGFNEQFF.